This TCR beta chain was obtained from a study of blood T cell repertoires in COVID-19. This clone was counted a few times. V was trimmed by 6 bases and J by 2 bases, leaving 20 bases between them. Germline loops: CDR1 GTSNPN, CDR2 SVGIG (reference sequence). This CDR3 region has 15 residues. The data were produced by immunoSEQ multiplex PCR, yet TCRdb's version contains in-frame clones alone and is incomplete. The sample yields around 300,000 clones, around 85% seen once. Participants were placed into cohorts based on the clinical history they reported. This TCR came from a woman between 50 and 59 years old who had recovered from COVID-19. The material sequenced was PBMCs or T cells enriched from blood (not recorded which). The gene calls are TRBV30 and TRBJ2-7; D remains unclear. Written as DNA, the CDR3 is TGTGCCTGTAAATCTCTTAGTAGCTCACCCTACGAGCAGTACTTC. This sequence encodes CACKSLSSSPYEQYF.